This T cell receptor (beta chain) came from a study of blood T cell repertoires in COVID-19. The method was immunoSEQ multiplex PCR; TCRdb's version includes in-frame clones alone and lacks a portion of them. The sample shows roughly 77,000 clones, 70% to 90% of them seen only once. CDR3 length: 14 amino acids. The V gene's germline CDR1 is MNHEY and CDR2 SVGAGI. The V gene lost 7 bases and the J gene lost 2 bases, with 12 bases spanning the gap. Sequences were obtained from peripheral blood. The sequence derives from a middle-aged man with active COVID-19. The rearrangement links TRBV6-5 to TRBJ2-1; D might be TRBD2 (6 bases). CDR3 sequence (DNA): TGTGCCAGCACCGGGGGTCCTACCTACAATGAGCAGTTCTTC. Translated: CASTGGPTYNEQFF.